Below are 5 T cell receptor beta chains sequenced from a single sample in a study of cytotoxic CD8 clonotypes in ibrutinib-treated CLL (dated by TCRdb to about 2021). The library was obtained by the immunoSEQ multiplex PCR assay. Here the immuneACCESS table is served through TCRdb, limited to in-frame sequences with V and J called. Missing clones are a known gap in these copies; in checked studies unresolved V genes cover under half, and the rest lacks a known reason. The table for this sample lists about 21,000 clones; under 80% of them were counted only once. Jointly, the top ten make up about a quarter of the sample. The sequences come from PBMCs, collected before ibrutinib treatment. These receptors all stem from a human donor with chronic lymphocytic leukemia.

The chain carries TRBV9 and TRBJ2-1; D is unresolved. Germline loops: CDR1 SGDLS, CDR2 YYNGEE. The CDR3 runs to 14 residues. V was shortened by 1 base and J by 3 bases, with 8 bases between the two germline ends. CDR3: CASSVSQIYNEQFF. In DNA form, the CDR3 reads TGTGCCAGCAGCGTATCCCAGATCTACAATGAGCAGTTCTTC.

J is TRBJ2-4 and V is TRBV7-2; D is unresolved. Trimming removed 1 base at V and 5 bases at J, with 6 bases between. Germline V gene sequence: CDR1 SGHTA, CDR2 FQGNSA. This CDR3 spans 13 amino acids. The CDR3 sequence: CASSLVGQNIQYF. In DNA, the CDR3 is TGTGCCAGCAGCTTAGTTGGCCAAAACATTCAGTACTTC.

J is TRBJ1-3 and V is TRBV18; D is ambiguous. Germline loops: CDR1 KGHSH, CDR2 LQKENI. V gave up 3 bases and J gave up 0 bases, with 12 bases separating them. The CDR3 loop spans 16 amino acids. CDR3 bases: TGTGCCAGCTCACCCGACGGACTGATCTCTGGAAACACCATATATTTT. Translated, it gives CASSPDGLISGNTIYF.

This clone was recorded once. CDR3 nucleotides: TGCGCCAGCAGCTTGGGGCCCTTAAGGCAGGAGAGTCTCACAGATACGCAGTATTTT. The encoded protein is CASSLGPLRQESLTDTQYF. This rearrangement joins TRBV5-1 to TRBJ2-3; D gene ambiguous. The length of the CDR3 is 19 residues. Trimming removed 0 bases at V and 2 bases at J, with 22 bases between. From germline, CDR1 is SGHRS and CDR2 YFSETQ.

The rearrangement uses TRBV15 and TRBJ1-2; D may be TRBD1 (5 bases). The V end lost 4 bases, the J end lost 4 bases, and 13 bases lay between the germline ends. The CDR3 runs 14 residues. The germline CDR1 and CDR2 sequences are LNHNV and YYDKDF (reference sequence). The CDR3 region is CATSTTRGAYGYTF. For the CDR3, the DNA is TGTGCCACCAGCACCACGCGGGGCGCCTATGGCTACACCTTC.